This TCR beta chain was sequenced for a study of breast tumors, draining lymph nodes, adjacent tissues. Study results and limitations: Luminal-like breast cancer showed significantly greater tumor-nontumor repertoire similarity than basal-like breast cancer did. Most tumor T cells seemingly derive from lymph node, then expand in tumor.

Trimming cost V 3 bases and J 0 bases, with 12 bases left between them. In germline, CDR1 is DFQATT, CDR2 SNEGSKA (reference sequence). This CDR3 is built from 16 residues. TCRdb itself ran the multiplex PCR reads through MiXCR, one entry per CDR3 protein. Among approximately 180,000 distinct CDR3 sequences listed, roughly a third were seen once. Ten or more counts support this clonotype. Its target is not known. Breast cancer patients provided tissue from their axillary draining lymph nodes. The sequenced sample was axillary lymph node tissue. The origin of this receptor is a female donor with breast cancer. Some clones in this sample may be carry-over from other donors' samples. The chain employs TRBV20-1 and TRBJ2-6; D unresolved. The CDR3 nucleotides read TGCAGTGCTAGGCGCTACCACATCTCTGGGGCCAACGTCCTGACTTTC. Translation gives CSARRYHISGANVLTF.